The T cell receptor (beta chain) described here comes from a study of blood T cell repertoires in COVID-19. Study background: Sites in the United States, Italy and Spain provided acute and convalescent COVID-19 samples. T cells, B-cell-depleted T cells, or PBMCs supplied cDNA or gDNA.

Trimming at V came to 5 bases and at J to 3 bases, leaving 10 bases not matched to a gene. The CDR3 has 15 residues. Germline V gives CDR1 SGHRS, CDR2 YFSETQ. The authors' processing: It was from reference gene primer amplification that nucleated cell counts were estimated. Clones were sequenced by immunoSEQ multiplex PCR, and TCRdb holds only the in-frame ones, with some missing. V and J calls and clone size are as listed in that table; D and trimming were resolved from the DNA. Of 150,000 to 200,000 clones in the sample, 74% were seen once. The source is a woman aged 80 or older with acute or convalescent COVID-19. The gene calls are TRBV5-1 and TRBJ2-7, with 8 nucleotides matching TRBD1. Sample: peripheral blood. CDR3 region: CASRFAGQGGYEQYF. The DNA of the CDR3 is TGCGCCAGCAGATTTGCCGGACAGGGCGGCTACGAGCAGTACTTC.